The 5 T cell receptor beta chains below come from one sample, sequenced in a study of blood T cell repertoires in COVID-19. The protocol was immunoSEQ multiplex PCR, while the TCRdb copy is restricted to in-frame clones and leaves out a portion. The sample contains about 150,000 clones, roughly 80% of which appear only once. Sequencing was done on a sample of peripheral blood. The receptors were sampled from a man aged 55 to 70 with acute or convalescent COVID-19.

The chain uses TRBV19 and TRBJ2-3; D is possibly TRBD2 (6 bases). The CDR3 runs 17 residues. The V gene lost 3 bases and the J gene lost 4 bases, with 20 bases spanning the gap. In germline, CDR1 is LNHDA, CDR2 SQIVND (reference sequence). The CDR3 is CASSITAAVTRSDTQYF. The CDR3 DNA is TGTGCCAGTAGTATCACGGCCGCCGTGACTAGGTCAGATACGCAGTATTTT.

In this sample, this clone turned up once. The V and J genes are TRBV10-2 and TRBJ2-3; 10 nucleotides match TRBD2. Looked up from germline, CDR1 is WSHSY and CDR2 is SAAADI. The V gene end was trimmed by 0 bases and the J gene end by 2 bases; junction bases not matched to a gene: 2. The CDR3 totals 16 residues. This chain's CDR3 is CASSESLAGFTDTQYF. CDR3 nucleotides: TGCGCCAGCAGTGAGTCACTAGCGGGGTTCACAGATACGCAGTATTTT.

V usage is TRBV6-5 and J usage is TRBJ2-7; possible D gene TRBD1, 6 bases. CDR3 length equals 16 residues. Trimming stripped 4 bases from V and 0 bases from J, with 16 bases between. In germline, CDR1 is MNHEY, CDR2 SVGAGI. CDR3 sequence: CASSSADGQSSYEQYF. The CDR3 bases are TGTGCCAGCAGTTCCGCCGACGGACAGAGCTCCTACGAGCAGTACTTC.

This chain connects TRBV7-2 to TRBJ2-1; 9 nucleotides match TRBD2. After removal of 1 base from V and 0 bases from J, the junction contained 4 bases not matched to a gene. Germline CDR1 and CDR2: SGHTA and FQGNSA. The CDR3 totals 17 residues. CDR3 nucleotides: TGTGCCAGCAGCTTAGGCGGGGGGGTGAGCTCCTACAATGAGCAGTTCTTC. Protein: CASSLGGGVSSYNEQFF.

This clone was counted a single time. The rearrangement links TRBV5-1 to TRBJ2-1; TRBD2 might be the D (6 bases). Germline V gives CDR1 SGHRS, CDR2 YFSETQ. Between the trimmed V and J ends, which lost 7 bases and 3 bases, there was a span of 11 bases. CDR3 length equals 13 residues. This CDR3 is CASRLDNYNEQFF. For the CDR3, the DNA is TGCGCCAGCCGACTAGATAACTACAATGAGCAGTTCTTC.